Listed below are T cell receptor beta chains from one sample, sequenced in a study of OX40 agonist ivuxolimab in advanced cancers. The method was immunoSEQ multiplex PCR; TCRdb's version includes in-frame clones alone and lacks a portion of them. The repertoire holds about 2,800 clones, with around three quarters as singletons. The material sequenced was CD4+ or CD8+ T cells sorted from blood, taken in a trial of the OX40 agonist ivuxolimab. The receptors derive from an adult with an advanced solid tumor such as melanoma, head and neck, liver or kidney cancer. CDR3s include the opening cysteine and the closing phenylalanine or tryptophan. Fields, in order: V gene, CDR3 protein.

V: TRBV6-6
CDR3: CASSHRQGSNEKLFF

V: TRBV6-5
CDR3: CASSASTGFYEQYF

V: TRBV9
CDR3: CASSVSSRTNAQYF

V: TRBV6-6
CDR3: CASTPNSGNTIYF

V: TRBV19
CDR3: CASSIFGNEQFF

V: TRBV29-1
CDR3: CSVEVNDYEQYF

V: TRBV10-3
CDR3: CAIRTPGQGEDTGELFF

V: TRBV15
CDR3: CATSFAGTGGAFGYGYTF

V: TRBV27
CDR3: CASRAQTGFADTQYF

V: TRBV27
CDR3: CASQKTGGGTGELFF

V: TRBV6-1
CDR3: CASSEAFRGISNQPQHF

V: TRBV27
CDR3: CAAWGAQGETEAFF

V: TRBV27
CDR3: CASAPGQGAGAFF

V: TRBV4-1
CDR3: CASSQGRTDTQYF

V: TRBV19
CDR3: CASRNDREGNTGELFF

V: TRBV10-1
CDR3: CASSEAVGNQPQHF

V: TRBV28
CDR3: CASSLDAWEAFF

V: TRBV9
CDR3: CASSVEGSGGSRYNEQFF

V: TRBV30
CDR3: CAWSPDSYEQYF

V: TRBV25-1
CDR3: CASSVAGMDEKLFF

V: TRBV9
CDR3: CASSFTRAGNTIYF

V: TRBV27
CDR3: CASSLFGVTDTQYF

V: TRBV29-1
CDR3: CSVEGAGTSGDYEQYF

V: TRBV6-1
CDR3: CASSDNQPQHF

V: TRBV27
CDR3: CASRGGGEQYF

V: TRBV27
CDR3: CASRPGQDYGYTF

V: TRBV7-3
CDR3: CASSLDGNQPQHF

V: TRBV10-3
CDR3: CAISESGGGAYNEQFF

V: TRBV6-1
CDR3: CASSELAGGPGELFF

V: TRBV7-3
CDR3: CASSTYGTGELFF

V: TRBV4-1
CDR3: CASSQVGRMAGGNTIYF

V: TRBV7-3
CDR3: CASSPSGLGAEKLFF

V: TRBV4-1
CDR3: CASSQLFTPDYEQYF

V: TRBV27
CDR3: CASSLSLSSYEQYF

V: TRBV4-1
CDR3: CASSRATSGAYEQYF

V: TRBV11-2
CDR3: CASSITGSGGYGYTF

V: TRBV29-1
CDR3: CSVEGVGEQYF

V: TRBV6-4
CDR3: CASSDSSGGTDTQYF

V: TRBV10-3
CDR3: CAISESHGLSYEQYF

V: TRBV9
CDR3: CASSVWGEGTDTQYF

V: TRBV29-1
CDR3: CSVEVGQADGTQYF

V: TRBV6-5
CDR3: CASRRSSYEQYF

V: TRBV5-5
CDR3: CASSSTVGGNQPQHF

V: TRBV5-4
CDR3: CASSMSGTWDEQFF

V: TRBV5-6
CDR3: CASSPRARASYEQYF

V: TRBV6-4
CDR3: CASSDGTGGNEQFF

V: TRBV6-6
CDR3: CASSYSRGVGYGYTF

V: TRBV6-6
CDR3: CASSPGHIIGELFF

V: TRBV4-1
CDR3: CASSQFSTGGPGANSPLHF

V: TRBV29-1
CDR3: CSASGRRNEYTYEQYF

V: TRBV4-3
CDR3: CASSQERGGQETQYF

V: TRBV28
CDR3: CASSPSRVRLAFF

V: TRBV6-1
CDR3: CASSELAGGPDTQYF